This T cell receptor beta chain is from a study of shared clonotypes between healthy human individuals. About the study: A couple of women and a few men aged 18 to 49 served as donors.

Assay execution proceeded at the deep level. Ten immunoSEQ deep assay plates were used by the authors to sequence unsorted PBMC DNA. Authors' analysis steps: Junction-only immunoSEQ sequences carried no quality scores, so filtering differed. TCRdb's copy holds only in-frame clones and misses some; the assay was immunoSEQ multiplex PCR. That table supplies the V and J calls and clone size; D and trimming were determined from the DNA. The sample lists 400,000 to 550,000 clones; around three quarters were seen once. The CDR3 runs to 14 residues. The germline V gene encodes CDR1 GTSNPN and CDR2 SVGIG (reference sequence). The J segment lost 7 bases and the V segment lost 7 bases, leaving 11 bases of the junction unmatched. This clone is a singleton in its sample.

The TCR originated in a woman in her 40s in good health. Some clones in this sample may be carry-over from other donors' samples. The J gene is TRBJ2-2, the V gene TRBV30, with TRBD2 matching 8 bases. The sequencing input was PBMCs. The CDR3 bases are TGTGCCTCCCACTCCGGGGGGGGGAGCGGGGAGCTGTTTTTT. Residues: CASHSGGGSGELFF.